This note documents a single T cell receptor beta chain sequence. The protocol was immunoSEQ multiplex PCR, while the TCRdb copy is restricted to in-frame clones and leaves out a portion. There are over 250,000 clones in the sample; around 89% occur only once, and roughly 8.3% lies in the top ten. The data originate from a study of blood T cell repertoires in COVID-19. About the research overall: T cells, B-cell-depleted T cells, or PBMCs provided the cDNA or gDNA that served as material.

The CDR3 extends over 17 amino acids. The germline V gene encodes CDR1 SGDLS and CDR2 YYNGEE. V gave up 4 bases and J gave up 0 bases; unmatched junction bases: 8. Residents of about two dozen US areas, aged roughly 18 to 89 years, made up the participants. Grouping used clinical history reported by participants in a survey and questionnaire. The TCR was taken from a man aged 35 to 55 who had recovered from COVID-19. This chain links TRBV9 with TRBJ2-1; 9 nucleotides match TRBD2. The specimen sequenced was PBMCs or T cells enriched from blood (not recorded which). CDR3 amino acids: CASSPTLAGVSYNEQFF. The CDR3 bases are TGTGCCAGCAGCCCAACATTAGCGGGAGTCTCCTACAATGAGCAGTTCTTC.